A single sample is the source of the 29 T cell receptor beta chains below, sequenced in a study of vaccination effects on CD4 cells after COVID-19. Assay: immunoSEQ multiplex PCR; the TCRdb copy retains only in-frame clones and omits some. The sample carries approximately 30,000 clones, roughly 67% recorded once. Ahead of sequencing, the ViraFEST assay grew antigen-specific CD4+ T cells using viral peptide pools. After roughly 10 days in culture, the CD4+ T cells were isolated. Every participant took two doses of the BNT162b2 or mRNA-1273 vaccine. The antigens these receptors bind are not known. Sequences were derived from CD4+ T cells from PBMCs cultured with SARS-CoV-2 spike peptides, sampled after COVID-19 vaccination. Source of these receptors: a human donor who received a COVID-19 vaccine.

The chain carries TRBV11-2 and TRBJ1-5; no clear D gene. Looked up from germline, CDR1 is SGHAT and CDR2 is FQNNGV. With 3 bases removed from V and 5 bases from J, the gap between germline ends came to 8 bases. CDR3 length: 13 residues. Here the CDR3 DNA reads TGTGCCAGCAGCTTCTCAGAGGATCAGCCCCAGCATTTT. As protein: CASSFSEDQPQHF.

The chain couples TRBV6-1 to TRBJ2-7, with a tentative D call TRBD1 (6 bases). V dropped 3 bases and J dropped 1 base, with 13 bases sitting between them. The CDR3 length is 15 residues. Germline CDR1 reads MNHNS; CDR2 reads SASEGT. CDR3 nucleotide sequence: TGTGCCAGCAGTGAGATGACAGGACGGTCCTACGAGCAGTACTTC. Translated, it gives CASSEMTGRSYEQYF.

This chain uses TRBV2 with TRBJ1-5, with D unclear. The V end was cut by 5 bases, the J end by 7 bases, with 6 bases between. Per the germline V gene, CDR1 is SNHLY and CDR2 is FYNNEI. The CDR3 covers 11 residues. The CDR3 DNA reads TGTGCCAGCAGTTACAGCCAGCCCCAGCATTTT. Translated: CASSYSQPQHF.

This clone is labeled medium-sized. V is TRBV19 and J is TRBJ2-1, with 8 bases identical to TRBD2. The CDR3 totals 17 residues. With V trimmed by 0 bases and J by 4 bases, 8 bases remained unmatched. Germline V gene sequence: CDR1 LNHDA, CDR2 SQIVND (reference sequence). The CDR3 nucleotides read TGTGCCAGTAGTATAGAAGGACGGGAGGGTGTGTACAATGAGCAGTTCTTC. Protein: CASSIEGREGVYNEQFF.

The V call is TRBV2, the J call TRBJ2-7, with D possibly called TRBD1 or TRBD2 (5 bases each). The germline gives CDR1 SNHLY, CDR2 FYNNEI. This CDR3 is built from 14 residues. The V gene lost 7 bases and the J gene lost 9 bases, with 22 bases spanning the gap. The CDR3 region is CASKGGGSVQVQYF. The CDR3 DNA reads TGTGCCAGCAAAGGCGGAGGCTCGGTACAGGTGCAGTACTTC.

There are a few counts of this clone. The rearrangement uses TRBV27 and TRBJ2-7; no clear D gene. The V gene lost 0 bases and the J gene lost 2 bases, with 8 bases spanning the gap. CDR3 size: 14 residues. Germline assignment: CDR1 MNHEY and CDR2 SMNVEV (reference sequence). CDR3 residues: CASSLSDNAYEQYF. As DNA, the CDR3 is TGTGCCAGCAGTTTATCAGACAACGCCTACGAGCAGTACTTC.

This chain links TRBV7-2 with TRBJ2-1, with no clear D. The germline V gene encodes CDR1 SGHTA and CDR2 FQGNSA. V lost 2 bases to trimming and J lost 5 bases, with 7 bases between them. The CDR3 extends over 13 amino acids. CDR3 in amino acids: CASSLTSDNEQFF. The CDR3 region has the DNA TGTGCCAGCAGCTTAACCTCTGACAATGAGCAGTTCTTC.

The chain recombines TRBV6-5 with TRBJ1-2; possible D gene TRBD1, 6 bases. This CDR3 comprises 14 residues. Germline V CDR1 and CDR2: MNHEY, SVGAGI. V was clipped by 2 bases and J by 3 bases, with 10 bases between them. CDR3 coding DNA: TGTGCCAGCAGTTACACCGGGGGGCACTATGGCTACACCTTC. This encodes CASSYTGGHYGYTF.

The chain employs TRBV9 and TRBJ2-1, with D maybe TRBD2 (7 bases). V lost 0 bases, J lost 9 bases, and 16 bases lay in between. The CDR3 has 15 amino acids. Per germline, CDR1 SGDLS and CDR2 YYNGEE. CDR3 region: CASSVGAGAGGEQFF. The CDR3 DNA sequence: TGTGCCAGCAGCGTAGGGGCGGGGGCGGGCGGTGAGCAGTTCTTC.

The rearrangement joins TRBV11-1 to TRBJ2-5, with D tentatively TRBD2 (6 bases). From germline, CDR1 is SGHAT and CDR2 FQDESV (reference sequence). The CDR3 has 13 residues. Deletions cut 3 bases from V and 2 bases from J, with 7 bases between. The CDR3 sequence: CASSFLAQETQYF. Here the CDR3 DNA reads TGTGCCAGCAGCTTTCTAGCGCAAGAGACCCAGTACTTC.

The gene calls are TRBV6-2 or TRBV6-3 and TRBJ1-1, with 9 bases identical to TRBD1. The germline V gene encodes CDR1 MNHEY and CDR2 SVGEGT. The V segment lost 4 bases and the J segment 1 base; nucleotides outside the gene matches: 10. This CDR3 has 17 residues. CDR3 in DNA: TGTGCCAGCAGTTCAACAAAACAGGGGGCCTGGAACACTGAAGCTTTCTTT. Encoded protein: CASSSTKQGAWNTEAFF.

V usage is TRBV5-1 and J usage is TRBJ1-2; 8 bases are shared with TRBD1. In germline, CDR1 is SGHRS, CDR2 YFSETQ. Unmatched junction bases numbered 6, after V lost 6 bases and J lost 2 bases. This CDR3 has 14 amino acids. Here the CDR3 DNA reads TGCGCCAGCACCAAGGACAGGGTAAACTATGGCTACACCTTC. Residues: CASTKDRVNYGYTF.

This clone was detected a few times. The chain links TRBV30 to TRBJ1-2, with 8 bases lining up with TRBD1. Germline V gene data show CDR1 as GTSNPN and CDR2 as SVGIG (reference sequence). J lost 4 bases, V lost 2 bases, and 3 bases had no gene match. The CDR3 totals 13 residues. In nucleotides, the CDR3 is TGTGCCTGGAGTCCGGGACAGGTCTATGGCTACACCTTC. This gives the protein CAWSPGQVYGYTF.

The rearrangement joins TRBV27 to TRBJ1-5, with D possibly matching TRBD1 (5 bases). The V gene lost 4 bases and the J gene lost 4 bases, with 8 bases spanning the gap. The germline CDR1 and CDR2 sequences are MNHEY and SMNVEV (reference sequence). This CDR3 is built from 13 residues. The CDR3 coding sequence is TGTGCCAGCAGTTATTCAGGGAATCAGCCCCAGCATTTT. The encoded protein is CASSYSGNQPQHF.

This chain connects TRBV7-2 to TRBJ2-3; D not certain. Germline values: CDR1 SGHTA, CDR2 FQGNSA. The CDR3 runs to 14 residues. Between the trimmed V and J ends, which lost 2 bases and 0 bases, there was a span of 6 bases. DNA of the CDR3: TGTGCCAGCAGCTTAAGTGGTAGCACAGATACGCAGTATTTT. Translation: CASSLSGSTDTQYF. Combining the CDR3 with reference TRBV7-2 and TRBJ2-3 gives the whole variable domain GAGVSQSPSNKVTEKGKDVELRCDPISGHTALYWYRQSLGQGLEFLIYFQGNSAPDKSGLPSDRFSAERTGGSVSTLTIQRTQQEDSAVYLCASSLSGSTDTQYFGPGTRLTVL.

There are a few counts of this clone. The V call is TRBV19, the J call TRBJ1-1; unclear D gene. Germline assignment: CDR1 LNHDA and CDR2 SQIVND (reference sequence). The CDR3 has 13 residues. With 4 bases removed from V and 5 bases from J, the gap between germline ends came to 11 bases. CDR3 in DNA: TGTGCCAGTAGTAGGCCGGAATCGACTGAAGCTTTCTTT. Amino acids: CASSRPESTEAFF.

The genes are TRBV2 and TRBJ1-4, with 9 bases fitting TRBD1. The CDR3 runs to 14 residues. CDR1 SNHLY and CDR2 FYNNEI come from the germline V gene. Trimming took 8 bases from V and 10 from J; bases not matched to a gene: 11. The CDR3 DNA reads as TGTGCCAGCCGGGGGACAGGGAGAATGGCAAAACTGTTTTTT. This sequence encodes CASRGTGRMAKLFF.

The chain employs TRBV3-1 (or the pseudogene TRBV3-2) and TRBJ1-5; TRBD1 might be the D (6 bases). With 4 bases removed from V and 0 bases from J, the gap between germline ends came to 16 bases. The CDR3 length is 17 residues. CDR1 is LGHDT and CDR2 is YNNKEL in the germline V gene (reference sequence). Here the CDR3 reads CASSRGQGLYSNQPQHF. CDR3 DNA: TGTGCCAGCAGCCGGGGGCAGGGGCTTTATAGCAATCAGCCCCAGCATTTT.

The CDR3 nucleotides are TGTGCCAGTAGTACAGGGTTGAACACTGAAGCTTTCTTT. It specifies CASSTGLNTEAFF. The V and J genes are TRBV19 and TRBJ1-1; D possibly corresponds to TRBD1 (5 bases). The CDR3 consists of 13 residues. The germline CDR1 and CDR2 sequences are LNHDA and SQIVND (reference sequence). Between the trimmed V and J ends, which lost 4 bases and 0 bases, there was a span of 6 bases.

This chain uses TRBV5-1 with TRBJ2-1; 7 nucleotides align to TRBD1. V was pared by 4 bases and J by 0 bases, with 13 bases of the junction left unmatched. Germline V gives CDR1 SGHRS, CDR2 YFSETQ. There are 18 residues in the CDR3. The CDR3 nucleotides are TGCGCCAGCAGCCAGGAAATAACACAGGGGAGCTCCTACAATGAGCAGTTCTTC. Amino acids: CASSQEITQGSSYNEQFF.

The genes are TRBV4-1 and TRBJ2-7, with D possibly TRBD1 on 6 matching bases. The V end was cut by 2 bases, the J end by 3 bases, with 14 bases between. The germline gives CDR1 MGHRA, CDR2 YSYEKL. The CDR3 is 15 amino acids. This chain's CDR3 is CASSQPRTGFYEQYF. The CDR3 nucleotides are TGCGCCAGCAGCCAACCTAGAACAGGGTTCTACGAGCAGTACTTC.

This clone was detected a few times. The CDR3 sequence: CASSHYNEQFF. The CDR3 region has the DNA TGTGCCAGCAGCCATTACAATGAGCAGTTCTTC. The chain is built from TRBV3-1 (or the pseudogene TRBV3-2) and TRBJ2-1; D is ambiguous. Germline V gives CDR1 LGHDT, CDR2 YNNKEL (reference sequence). The CDR3 has 11 amino acids. Trimming took 3 bases from V and 4 from J, leaving 1 base between them.

The V gene is TRBV6-1, the J gene TRBJ1-2; D is possibly TRBD1 (5 bases). Germline loops: CDR1 MNHNS, CDR2 SASEGT. Trimming stripped 2 bases from V and 8 bases from J, with 15 bases between. This CDR3 is built from 14 residues. The CDR3 loop reads CASSESGPSLGYTF. CDR3 in DNA: TGTGCCAGCAGTGAATCAGGGCCGAGTCTGGGCTACACCTTC.

V usage is TRBV29-1 and J usage is TRBJ2-5, with 7 positions matching TRBD2. V dropped 1 base and J dropped 2; count of bases not matched to a gene: 4. The germline gives CDR1 SQVTM, CDR2 ANQGSEA. The CDR3 sequence is 14 residues long. CDR3 sequence: CSVEGGSEQETQYF. The CDR3 region has the DNA TGCAGCGTTGAAGGCGGGAGTGAACAAGAGACCCAGTACTTC.

The CDR3 DNA is TGCGCCAGCAGCTGGGACAGGGGCAGGAACACTGAAGCTTTCTTT. Its translation is CASSWDRGRNTEAFF. The gene calls are TRBV5-1 and TRBJ1-1; TRBD1 matches 10 bases. There are 15 residues in the CDR3. Trimming at V came to 3 bases and at J to 1 base, leaving 3 bases not matched to a gene. Per germline, CDR1 SGHRS and CDR2 YFSETQ.

The V call is TRBV30, the J call TRBJ1-5; 8 nucleotides match TRBD1. After removal of 1 base from V and 1 base from J, the junction contained 3 bases not matched to a gene. CDR1 and CDR2 from the germline V gene are GTSNPN and SVGIG (reference sequence). This CDR3 spans 15 amino acids. CDR3 bases: TGTGCCTGGAGTGGGGGACAGGCAAGCAATCAGCCCCAGCATTTT. Its protein product is CAWSGGQASNQPQHF.

V usage is TRBV10-3 and J usage is TRBJ2-7; D call uncertain. Trimming took 5 bases from V and 3 from J, leaving 11 bases between them. CDR3 length: 13 residues. Germline-derived CDR1 and CDR2 are ENHRY and SYGVKD. The DNA of the CDR3 is TGTGCCATCAGTACGCAGGAACTCTACGAGCAGTACTTC. Amino acids: CAISTQELYEQYF.

This clone has only a few counts. This sequence joins TRBV5-1 and TRBJ1-1, with a tentative D call TRBD1 (6 bases). Germline V gene data show CDR1 as SGHRS and CDR2 as YFSETQ. This CDR3 is 14 amino acids long. V was clipped by 4 bases and J by 4 bases, with 14 bases between them. CDR3 coding DNA: TGCGCCAGCAGCGCCAGGGGATTCAGCACTGAAGCTTTCTTT. This gives the protein CASSARGFSTEAFF.

The chain links TRBV4-1 to TRBJ2-7; TRBD1 aligns across 8 bases. The germline gives CDR1 MGHRA, CDR2 YSYEKL. This CDR3 comprises 17 residues. V gave up 4 bases and J gave up 1 base; unmatched junction bases: 12. As DNA, the CDR3 is TGCGCCAGCAGCCTCCTCGGGACAGGCCTGATTTCCTACGAGCAGTACTTC. This encodes CASSLLGTGLISYEQYF.